These 12 T cell receptor beta chains were all obtained from the same sample, sequenced in a study of memory CD4+ T cells and cytomegalovirus serostatus. Repertoires were generated with immunoSEQ multiplex PCR, while TCRdb's copy carries only in-frame clones and drops some. The repertoire holds over 40,000 clones, with around 79% as singletons. Single viable CD3+CD4+CD8-CD45RO+ cells were sorted as the memory CD4+ T cells. Material: memory CD4+ T cells from blood. All receptors derive from an adult in good health and CMV-seronegative.

This sequence joins TRBV7-9 and TRBJ1-2; maybe TRBD1 (6 bases). The germline CDR1 and CDR2 sequences are SEHNR and FQNEAQ (reference sequence). V gave up 4 bases and J gave up 8 bases, with 14 bases separating them. This CDR3 has 13 residues. Here the CDR3 reads CASSSLAGDGYTF. The CDR3 bases are TGTGCCAGCAGCTCACTCGCAGGGGACGGCTACACCTTC. The variable domain in full, with the rest retrieved from reference TRBV7-9 and TRBJ1-2, is DTGVSQNPRHKITKRGQNVTFRCDPISEHNRLYWYRQTLGQGPEFLTYFQNEAQLEKSRLLSDRFSAERPKGSFSTLEIQRTEQGDSAMYLCASSSLAGDGYTFGSGTRLTVV.

V and J are TRBV6-1 and TRBJ2-5; D remains ambiguous. Trimming removed 4 bases at V and 7 bases at J, with 10 bases between. This CDR3 comprises 12 residues. Germline V CDR1 and CDR2: MNHNS, SASEGT. The CDR3 sequence: CASSAMGGTQYF. CDR3 in DNA: TGTGCCAGCAGTGCCATGGGCGGGACCCAGTACTTC.

The gene calls are TRBV2 and TRBJ1-1; D is unresolved. The CDR3 has 14 amino acids. Germline loops: CDR1 SNHLY, CDR2 FYNNEI. Trimming removed 7 bases at V and 1 base at J, with 13 bases between. The CDR3 sequence is CASKRQASNTEAFF. In DNA, the CDR3 is TGTGCCAGCAAGAGGCAGGCTTCGAACACTGAAGCTTTCTTT.

The chain joins TRBV10-3 to TRBJ2-2; D possibly corresponds to TRBD1 (6 bases). From germline, CDR1 is ENHRY and CDR2 SYGVKD. The CDR3 spans 14 residues. Trimming took off 5 bases at V and 4 bases at J, with 11 bases between the two ends. The CDR3 DNA reads TGTGCCATCAGTCCACAGGGATCCACCGGGGAGCTGTTTTTT. Translated, it gives CAISPQGSTGELFF.

This clone was counted once. The genes are TRBV7-9 and TRBJ1-5; no reliable D call. V lost 4 bases and J 9 bases, leaving 13 bases between the germline ends. The CDR3 totals 13 residues. CDR1 is SEHNR and CDR2 is FQNEAQ in the germline V gene (reference sequence). The CDR3 protein is CASSSRAPGPQHF. The CDR3 DNA is TGTGCCAGCAGCTCCCGGGCCCCTGGGCCCCAGCATTTT.

The chain carries TRBV18 and TRBJ2-5; 10 bases agree with TRBD2. V shed 5 bases and J 0 bases; nucleotides not matched to a gene: 3. CDR3 length: 15 amino acids. Germline V lookup: CDR1 KGHSH, CDR2 LQKENI. The CDR3, as DNA: TGTGCCAGCTCAAGCGGGGGGGCGTACCAAGAGACCCAGTACTTC. Protein: CASSSGGAYQETQYF.

This chain joins TRBV5-5 and TRBJ1-6; D is unresolved. This CDR3 comprises 15 residues. The germline V and J ends were trimmed by 4 bases and 14 bases, with 22 bases remaining between them. CDR1 and CDR2 from the germline V gene are SGHKS and YYEKEE (reference sequence). CDR3 bases: TGTGCCAGCAGCGGAACAAGCCGGGCGGAGAAGGCCCTCCACTTT. It codes for CASSGTSRAEKALHF.

This chain connects TRBV28 to TRBJ1-1; 8 bases match TRBD1. Germline assignment: CDR1 MDHEN and CDR2 SYDVKM. The CDR3 consists of 14 residues. With V trimmed by 5 bases and J by 3 bases, 5 bases remained unmatched. The CDR3 DNA reads TGTGCCAGCAGTCTGGAGACAGGGGACACTGAAGCTTTCTTT. Translation gives CASSLETGDTEAFF.

The chain uses TRBV18 and TRBJ2-3; 13 bases align to TRBD2. Trimming cost V 3 bases and J 0 bases; bases outside gene matches: 3. This CDR3 region has 17 residues. CDR1 and CDR2 from the germline V gene are KGHSH and LQKENI. CDR3 in amino acids: CASSPPGLAGSTDTQYF. The CDR3 DNA sequence: TGTGCCAGCTCACCCCCGGGACTAGCGGGGAGCACAGATACGCAGTATTTT.

The chain uses TRBV11-2 and TRBJ2-2; 9 positions match TRBD1. Losses at the gene ends were 5 bases for V and 8 bases for J; bases not matched to a gene: 6. Germline loops: CDR1 SGHAT, CDR2 FQNNGV. CDR3 length: 14 amino acids. The CDR3 is CASSLQGAAGELFF. CDR3 nucleotides: TGTGCCAGCAGCCTACAGGGGGCCGCTGGGGAGCTGTTTTTT.

V is TRBV19 and J is TRBJ2-5, with TRBD2 matching 10 bases. V shed 1 base and J 2 bases; nucleotides not matched to a gene: 10. Germline V lookup: CDR1 LNHDA, CDR2 SQIVND (reference sequence). The CDR3 is 18 residues long. The CDR3 loop is CASSIASGGALVQETQYF. CDR3 DNA: TGTGCCAGTAGTATAGCCAGCGGGGGGGCCTTGGTACAAGAGACCCAGTACTTC.

The V and J genes are TRBV19 and TRBJ2-3; either TRBD1 or TRBD2 may fit D (6 bases each). CDR1 and CDR2 (germline): LNHDA, SQIVND (reference sequence). The V end was cut by 2 bases, the J end by 2 bases, with 11 bases between. This CDR3 has 15 amino acids. The CDR3 reads CASSIIGGTTDTQYF. The CDR3 DNA reads as TGTGCCAGTAGTATAATAGGGGGGACCACAGATACGCAGTATTTT.